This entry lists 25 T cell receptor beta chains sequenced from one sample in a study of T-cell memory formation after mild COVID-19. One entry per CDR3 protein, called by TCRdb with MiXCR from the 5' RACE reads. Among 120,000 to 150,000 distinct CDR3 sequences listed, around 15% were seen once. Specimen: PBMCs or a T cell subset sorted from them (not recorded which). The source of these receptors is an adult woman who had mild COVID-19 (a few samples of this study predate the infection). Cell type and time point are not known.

CDR3 in DNA: TGTGCCAGCAGCTCACACCCGGCAGGGGAGGACTCCTACGAGCAGTACTTC. Protein product: CASSSHPAGEDSYEQYF. This chain joins TRBV12-3 or TRBV12-4 and TRBJ2-7; D possibly uses TRBD1 or TRBD2 (6 bases each). Trimming cost V 6 bases and J 0 bases, with 21 bases left between them. This CDR3 is 17 amino acids long.

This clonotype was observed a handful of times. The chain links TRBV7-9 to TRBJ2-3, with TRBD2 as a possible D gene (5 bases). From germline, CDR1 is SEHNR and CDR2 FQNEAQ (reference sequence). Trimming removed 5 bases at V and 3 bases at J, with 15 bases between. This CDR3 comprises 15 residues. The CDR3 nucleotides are TGTGCCAGCAGCCCCGGCCCCGGGGTGACAGATACGCAGTATTTT. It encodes CASSPGPGVTDTQYF.

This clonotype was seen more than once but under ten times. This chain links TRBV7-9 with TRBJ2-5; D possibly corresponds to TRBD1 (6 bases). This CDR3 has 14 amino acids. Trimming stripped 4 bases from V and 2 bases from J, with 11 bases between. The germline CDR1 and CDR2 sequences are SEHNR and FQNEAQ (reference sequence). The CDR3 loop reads CASSYRDTQETQYF. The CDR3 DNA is TGTGCCAGCAGCTATAGGGACACACAAGAGACCCAGTACTTC.

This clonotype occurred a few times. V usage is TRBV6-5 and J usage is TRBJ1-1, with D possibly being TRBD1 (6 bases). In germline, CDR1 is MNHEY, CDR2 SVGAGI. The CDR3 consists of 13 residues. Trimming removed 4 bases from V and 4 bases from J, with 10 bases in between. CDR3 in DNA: TGTGCCAGCAGTTTCGGGACACTCACTGAAGCTTTCTTT. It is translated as CASSFGTLTEAFF.

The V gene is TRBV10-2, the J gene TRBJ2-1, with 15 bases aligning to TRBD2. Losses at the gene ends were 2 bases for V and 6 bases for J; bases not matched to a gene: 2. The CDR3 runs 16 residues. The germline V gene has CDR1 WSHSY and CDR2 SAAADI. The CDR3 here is CASSEGGLAGGNEQFF. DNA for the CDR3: TGCGCCAGCAGTGAGGGGGGACTAGCGGGGGGCAATGAGCAGTTCTTC.

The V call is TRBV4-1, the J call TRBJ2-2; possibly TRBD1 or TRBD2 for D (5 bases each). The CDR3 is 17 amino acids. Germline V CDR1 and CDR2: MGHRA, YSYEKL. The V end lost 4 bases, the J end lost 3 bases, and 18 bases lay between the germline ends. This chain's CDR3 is CASSPLKRDPHTGELFF. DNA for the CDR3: TGCGCCAGCAGCCCCTTGAAACGGGACCCACACACCGGGGAGCTGTTTTTT.

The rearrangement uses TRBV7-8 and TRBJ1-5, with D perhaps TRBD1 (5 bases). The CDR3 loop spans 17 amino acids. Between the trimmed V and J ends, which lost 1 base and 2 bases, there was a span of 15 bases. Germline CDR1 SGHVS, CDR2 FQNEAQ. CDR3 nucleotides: TGTGCCAGCAGCTTAGTCACGGGGCCAGCAGGCAATCAGCCCCAGCATTTT. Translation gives CASSLVTGPAGNQPQHF.

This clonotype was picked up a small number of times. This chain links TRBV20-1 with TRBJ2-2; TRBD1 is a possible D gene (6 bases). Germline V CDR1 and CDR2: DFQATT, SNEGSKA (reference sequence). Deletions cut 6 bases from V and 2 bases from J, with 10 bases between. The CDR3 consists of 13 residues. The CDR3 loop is CSAWGPNTGELFF. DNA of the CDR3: TGCAGTGCCTGGGGGCCTAACACCGGGGAGCTGTTTTTT.

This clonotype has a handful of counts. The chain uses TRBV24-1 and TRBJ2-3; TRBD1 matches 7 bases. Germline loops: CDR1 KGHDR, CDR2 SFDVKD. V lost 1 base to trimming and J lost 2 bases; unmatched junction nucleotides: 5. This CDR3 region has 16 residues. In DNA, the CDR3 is TGTGCCACCAGTGATTTCCAGACAGGGATCACAGATACGCAGTATTTT. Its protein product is CATSDFQTGITDTQYF.

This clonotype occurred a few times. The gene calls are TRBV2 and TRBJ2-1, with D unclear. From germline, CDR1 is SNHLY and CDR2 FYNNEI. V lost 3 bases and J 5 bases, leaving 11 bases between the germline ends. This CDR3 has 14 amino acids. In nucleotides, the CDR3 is TGTGCCAGCAGTGACCCTAGTTCCGACAATGAGCAGTTCTTC. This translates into CASSDPSSDNEQFF.

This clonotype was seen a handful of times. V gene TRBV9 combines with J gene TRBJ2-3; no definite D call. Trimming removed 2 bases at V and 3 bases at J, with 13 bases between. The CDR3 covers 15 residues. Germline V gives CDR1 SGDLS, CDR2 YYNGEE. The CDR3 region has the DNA TGTGCCAGCAGCGTGTCGGCGGAAGGGACAGATACGCAGTATTTT. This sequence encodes CASSVSAEGTDTQYF.

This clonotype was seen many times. The CDR3 bases are TGTGCCAGCAGCCCCTTGGGCCAGGGCGCCGGGGAGCTGTTTTTT. Protein: CASSPLGQGAGELFF. The chain has TRBV7-2 and TRBJ2-2; D may be TRBD1 (5 bases). Germline V gene sequence: CDR1 SGHTA, CDR2 FQGNSA. Between the trimmed V and J ends, which lost 5 bases and 6 bases, there was a span of 16 bases. The CDR3 sequence is 15 residues long.

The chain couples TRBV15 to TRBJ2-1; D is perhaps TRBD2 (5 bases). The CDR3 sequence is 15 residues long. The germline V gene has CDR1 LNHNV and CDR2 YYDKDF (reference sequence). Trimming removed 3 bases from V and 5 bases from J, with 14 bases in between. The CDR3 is CATSRSRAAHNEQFF. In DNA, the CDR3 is TGTGCCACCAGCAGGTCGAGGGCGGCCCACAATGAGCAGTTCTTC.

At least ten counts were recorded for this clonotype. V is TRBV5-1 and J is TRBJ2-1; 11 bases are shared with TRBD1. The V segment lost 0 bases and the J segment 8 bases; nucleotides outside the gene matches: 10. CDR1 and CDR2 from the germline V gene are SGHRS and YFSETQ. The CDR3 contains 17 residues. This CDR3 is CASSLDHSGQGVYEQFF. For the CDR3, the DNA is TGCGCCAGCAGCTTGGATCATTCGGGACAGGGGGTGTATGAGCAGTTCTTC.

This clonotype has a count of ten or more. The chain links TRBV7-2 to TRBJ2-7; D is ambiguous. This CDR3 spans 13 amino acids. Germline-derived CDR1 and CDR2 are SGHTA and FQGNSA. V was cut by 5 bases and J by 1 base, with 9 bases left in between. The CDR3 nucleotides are TGTGCCAGCAGCCCCGCAGCTTCCTACGAGCAGTACTTC. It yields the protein CASSPAASYEQYF.

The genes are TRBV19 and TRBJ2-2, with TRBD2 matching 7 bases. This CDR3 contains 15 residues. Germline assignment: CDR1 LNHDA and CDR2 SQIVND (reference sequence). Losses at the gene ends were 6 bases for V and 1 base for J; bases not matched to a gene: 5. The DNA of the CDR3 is TGTGCCAGTAGATTCGGCGGGGGGAACACCGGGGAGCTGTTTTTT. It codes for CASRFGGGNTGELFF.

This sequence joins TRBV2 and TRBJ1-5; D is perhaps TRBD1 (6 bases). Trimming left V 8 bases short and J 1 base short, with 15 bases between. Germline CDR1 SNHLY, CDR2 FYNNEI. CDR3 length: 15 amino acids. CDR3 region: CASFSSRGSNQPQHF. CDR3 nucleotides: TGTGCCAGCTTCAGCTCCAGGGGAAGCAATCAGCCCCAGCATTTT.

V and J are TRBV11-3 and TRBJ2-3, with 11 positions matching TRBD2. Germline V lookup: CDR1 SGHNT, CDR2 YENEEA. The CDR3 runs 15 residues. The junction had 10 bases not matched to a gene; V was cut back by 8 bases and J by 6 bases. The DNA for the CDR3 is TGTGCCAGCGGTACTAGCGGGAGTATATCTGATACGCAGTATTTT. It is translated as CASGTSGSISDTQYF.

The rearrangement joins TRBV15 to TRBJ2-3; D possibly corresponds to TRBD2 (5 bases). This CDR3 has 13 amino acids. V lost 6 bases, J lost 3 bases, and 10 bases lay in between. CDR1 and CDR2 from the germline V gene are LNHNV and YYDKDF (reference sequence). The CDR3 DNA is TGTGCCACCAGTGCCACTAGAACAGATACGCAGTATTTT. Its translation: CATSATRTDTQYF.

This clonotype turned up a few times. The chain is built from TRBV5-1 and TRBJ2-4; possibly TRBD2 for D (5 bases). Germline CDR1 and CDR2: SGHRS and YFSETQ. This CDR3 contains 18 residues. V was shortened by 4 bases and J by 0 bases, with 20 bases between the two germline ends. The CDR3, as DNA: TGCGCCAGCAGCCCCTCGGACGGGGTCCCCCTAGCCAAAAACATTCAGTACTTC. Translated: CASSPSDGVPLAKNIQYF.

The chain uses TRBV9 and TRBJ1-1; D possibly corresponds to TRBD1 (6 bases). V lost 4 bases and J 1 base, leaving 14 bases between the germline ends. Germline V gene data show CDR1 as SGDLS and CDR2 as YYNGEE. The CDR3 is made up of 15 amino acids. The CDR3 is CASSPTDRRNTEAFF. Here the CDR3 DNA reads TGTGCCAGCAGCCCAACCGACAGGAGGAACACTGAAGCTTTCTTT.

The CDR3: CASSHAGLITDTQYF. CDR3 DNA sequence: TGCGCCAGCAGTCACGCGGGACTTATCACAGATACGCAGTATTTT. The V call is TRBV23-1, the J call TRBJ2-3; D possibly corresponds to TRBD2 (6 bases). Being an ORF, TRBV23-1 has a function that is uncertain. The ends were cut back, 3 bases at V and 2 bases at J, with 12 bases in the middle. The CDR3 runs 15 residues.

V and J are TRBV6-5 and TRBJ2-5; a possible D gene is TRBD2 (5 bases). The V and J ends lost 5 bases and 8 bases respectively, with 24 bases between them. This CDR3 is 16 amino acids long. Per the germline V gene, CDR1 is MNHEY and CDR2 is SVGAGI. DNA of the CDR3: TGTGCCAGCAGTCAGTCCCCGGGGATTTCTTTAGAAACCCAGTACTTC. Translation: CASSQSPGISLETQYF.

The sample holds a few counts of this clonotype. The CDR3 here is CASSEYGTGSSYEQYF. The DNA for the CDR3 is TGTGCCAGCAGTGAATACGGGACAGGGAGCTCCTACGAGCAGTACTTC. The rearrangement links TRBV2 to TRBJ2-7, with 9 bases aligning to TRBD1. The V and J ends lost 2 bases and 0 bases, in that order; junction bases with no gene match: 5. CDR3 length: 16 amino acids. Germline values: CDR1 SNHLY, CDR2 FYNNEI.

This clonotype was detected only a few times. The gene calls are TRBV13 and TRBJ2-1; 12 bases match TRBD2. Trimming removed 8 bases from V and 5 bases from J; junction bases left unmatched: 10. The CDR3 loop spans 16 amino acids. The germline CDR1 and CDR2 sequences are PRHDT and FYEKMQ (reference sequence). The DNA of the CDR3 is TGTGCCAGCGGGTGCCCCCGGACTAGCGGGGACAATGAGCAGTTCTTC. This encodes CASGCPRTSGDNEQFF.